The 27 T cell receptor beta chains presented below share a single source sample, sequenced in a study of blood T cells in healthy people across ages. Primers used in a second PCR of about 6 to 11 cycles were a sample-barcoded 5' primer and a J-beta primer mix. TCRdb re-called the 5' RACE reads through MiXCR, storing one row per CDR3 protein. Of hundreds of thousands of distinct CDR3 sequences in the sample, 58% are singletons; the top ten hold over 20%. Sequenced: blood. All receptors come from a man between 25 and 39 years old in good health.

This clonotype was counted a few times. The chain joins TRBV27 to TRBJ2-7; D possibly corresponds to TRBD1 (5 bases). This CDR3 is 14 amino acids long. CDR1 and CDR2 from the germline V gene are MNHEY and SMNVEV (reference sequence). Trimming took off 2 bases at V and 5 bases at J, with 13 bases between the two ends. The CDR3 sequence is CASSLAFRAHEQYF. For the CDR3, the DNA is TGTGCCAGCAGTTTAGCATTCAGGGCACACGAGCAGTACTTC.

CDR3 in DNA: TGTGCCATAAAACAGAACACAGTCCAAGAGACCCAGTACTTC. This gives the protein CAIKQNTVQETQYF. V and J are TRBV10-3 and TRBJ2-5; D ambiguous. The V and J ends lost 9 bases and 1 base respectively, with 15 bases between them. The germline V gene encodes CDR1 ENHRY and CDR2 SYGVKD. The length of the CDR3 is 14 residues.

The chain is built from TRBV7-2 and TRBJ1-2; D is ambiguous. V lost 4 bases to trimming and J lost 8 bases, with 11 bases between them. Germline-derived CDR1 and CDR2 are SGHTA and FQGNSA. The CDR3 length is 12 residues. As DNA, the CDR3 is TGTGCCAGCAGCTACTTACAGTGGGGCTACACCTTC. This gives the protein CASSYLQWGYTF.

The chain couples TRBV20-1 to TRBJ2-5, with 8 bases that match TRBD2. The CDR3 covers 15 residues. V lost 5 bases to trimming and J lost 11 bases; unmatched junction nucleotides: 19. Germline lookup yields CDR1 DFQATT and CDR2 SNEGSKA (reference sequence). The CDR3 nucleotides are TGCAGTGCTTCGATACCCGGGACTAGTTTTTCCGGGCAGTACTTC. It codes for CSASIPGTSFSGQYF.

The chain links TRBV7-9 to TRBJ2-1, with D tentatively TRBD1 (6 bases). Trimming left V 4 bases short and J 0 bases short, with 16 bases between. The germline gives CDR1 SEHNR, CDR2 FQNEAQ (reference sequence). CDR3 length equals 17 residues. The CDR3 sequence is CASSSLGSGASYNEQFF. The CDR3 DNA is TGTGCCAGCAGCTCGCTTGGTTCAGGGGCCTCCTACAATGAGCAGTTCTTC.

This sequence joins TRBV20-1 and TRBJ2-5, with D uncertain. Germline CDR1 and CDR2: DFQATT and SNEGSKA (reference sequence). CDR3 length: 10 residues. V lost 6 bases to trimming and J lost 5 bases, with 7 bases between them. In DNA form, the CDR3 reads TGCAGTGCCCAAGGCGAGACCCAGTACTTC. It translates to CSAQGETQYF.

The genes are TRBV12-5 and TRBJ2-5, with TRBD1 as a possible D gene (6 bases). V lost 1 base to trimming and J lost 11 bases, with 17 bases between them. This CDR3 is built from 14 residues. Germline loops: CDR1 LGHNT, CDR2 FRNRAP. In DNA, the CDR3 is TGTGCTAGTGGTTTGGGGCCCCGGGACACCGGGCAGTACTTC. Amino acid sequence: CASGLGPRDTGQYF.

This clonotype occurred a few times. The V gene is TRBV6-5, the J gene TRBJ2-1; 7 bases match TRBD1. V shed 4 bases, J shed 2 bases, and the junction held 5 bases outside the gene matches. The CDR3 is made up of 15 amino acids. The germline V gene has CDR1 MNHEY and CDR2 SVGAGI. CDR3 sequence: CASSLRGGTYNEQFF. The CDR3 DNA reads TGTGCCAGCAGTTTGCGAGGGGGCACCTACAATGAGCAGTTCTTC.

The chain combines TRBV24-1 with TRBJ1-2; D perhaps matches TRBD1 (6 bases). Germline CDR1 KGHDR, CDR2 SFDVKD. The CDR3 consists of 12 residues. Trimming removed 7 bases at V and 8 bases at J, with 13 bases between. The CDR3 bases are TGTGCCACCAGCAACGGGGGCGGCGGCTACACCTTC. Protein sequence: CATSNGGGGYTF.

The sample holds a few counts of this clonotype. The rearrangement uses TRBV4-3 and TRBJ2-1, with D possibly being TRBD1 (5 bases). The germline gives CDR1 LGHNA, CDR2 YSLEER. Deletions cut 1 base from V and 4 bases from J, with 8 bases between. The CDR3 runs 14 residues. CDR3 sequence: CASSQVDRYNEQFF. The CDR3 region has the DNA TGCGCCAGCAGCCAAGTAGACAGATACAATGAGCAGTTCTTC.

The gene calls are TRBV7-2 and TRBJ1-2; the match to TRBD1 covers 10 bases. The V gene's germline CDR1 is SGHTA and CDR2 FQGNSA. The CDR3 consists of 14 residues. V was pared by 5 bases and J by 8 bases, with 8 bases of the junction left unmatched. The CDR3 DNA sequence: TGTGCCAGCAGCCTCTCGGGGACAGGGGTAGGCTACACCTTC. Translated, it gives CASSLSGTGVGYTF.

The chain carries TRBV4-2 and TRBJ2-1; TRBD2 might be the D (6 bases). Germline V gene data show CDR1 as LGHNA and CDR2 as YNFKEQ. The CDR3 covers 18 residues. The V and J ends lost 0 bases and 0 bases respectively, with 15 bases between them. The CDR3 loop reads CASSQESGGKGSYNEQFF. CDR3 sequence (DNA): TGTGCCAGCAGCCAAGAATCGGGCGGGAAGGGCTCCTACAATGAGCAGTTCTTC.

V is TRBV3-1 and J is TRBJ2-3; a weak D match, TRBD1 (6 bases). The length of the CDR3 is 17 residues. Germline CDR1 reads LGHDT; CDR2 reads YNNKEL (reference sequence). The ends were cut back, 4 bases at V and 4 bases at J, with 21 bases in the middle. The CDR3 DNA reads as TGTGCCAGCAGCCCCTGCTTTCACAGAGCAGGGGCAGATACGCAGTATTTT. This codes for CASSPCFHRAGADTQYF.

The chain is built from TRBV7-9 and TRBJ2-7; D assignment may be TRBD1 or TRBD2 (5 bases each). CDR3 size: 14 residues. Trimming removed 5 bases from V and 5 bases from J, with 16 bases in between. Germline CDR1 SEHNR, CDR2 FQNEAQ (reference sequence). CDR3 bases: TGTGCCAGCAGCGAAGGGGCAACTAGGCACGAGCAGTACTTC. Residues: CASSEGATRHEQYF.

CDR3 nucleotide sequence: TGCAGTGCTAGGGGACCGGGACAGGGAAGGTCCTACGAGCAGTACTTC. Amino acids: CSARGPGQGRSYEQYF. This sequence joins TRBV20-1 and TRBJ2-7, with 9 positions matching TRBD1. The length of the CDR3 is 16 residues. The germline V gene has CDR1 DFQATT and CDR2 SNEGSKA (reference sequence). Germline trimming cut 3 bases from V and 1 base from J; bases unmatched to any gene: 10.

V and J are TRBV15 and TRBJ2-4; weak D call: TRBD1 (6 bases). V was shortened by 0 bases and J by 0 bases, with 9 bases between the two germline ends. Germline-derived CDR1 and CDR2 are LNHNV and YYDKDF (reference sequence). This CDR3 has 16 residues. CDR3 residues: CATSRDEGVAKNIQYF. The CDR3 coding sequence is TGTGCCACCAGCAGAGATGAGGGGGTAGCCAAAAACATTCAGTACTTC.

The V and J genes are TRBV20-1 and TRBJ1-2; D remains unclear. Trimming took off 0 bases at V and 5 bases at J, with 4 bases between the two ends. CDR1 and CDR2 from the germline V gene are DFQATT and SNEGSKA (reference sequence). The CDR3 spans 11 residues. The CDR3 DNA follows: TGCAGTGCTAGAGAGAGTTATGGCTACACCTTC. Translated, it gives CSARESYGYTF.

V is TRBV5-5 and J is TRBJ2-3; D remains unclear. Germline loops: CDR1 SGHKS, CDR2 YYEKEE (reference sequence). V lost 0 bases to trimming and J lost 1 base, with 9 bases between them. The CDR3 is 15 residues long. The CDR3 spells CASSLGTARTDTQYF. The DNA for the CDR3 is TGTGCCAGCAGCTTGGGGACGGCCCGCACAGATACGCAGTATTTT.

J is TRBJ2-4 and V is TRBV7-9, with no clear D. The V end lost 2 bases, the J end lost 13 bases, and 9 bases lay between the germline ends. The germline V gene encodes CDR1 SEHNR and CDR2 FQNEAQ (reference sequence). This CDR3 contains 11 residues. The CDR3 here is CASSLNGQQYF. For the CDR3, the DNA is TGTGCCAGCAGCTTAAATGGTCAGCAGTACTTC.

This clonotype was observed once. The chain employs TRBV4-2 and TRBJ2-5; 7 bases are a match to TRBD1. Looked up from germline, CDR1 is LGHNA and CDR2 is YNFKEQ. The trim removed 3 bases at V and 5 bases at J, leaving 6 bases unmatched. This CDR3 contains 14 residues. The CDR3: CASSQIDREETQYF. The CDR3 bases are TGTGCCAGCAGCCAGATAGACAGGGAGGAGACCCAGTACTTC.

A remark on this clonotype: Given a much more abundant clone one base away, this may be a read error. The chain joins TRBV3-1 to TRBJ2-1; no reliable D call. The germline V gene encodes CDR1 LGHDT and CDR2 YNNKEL (reference sequence). CDR3 length equals 15 residues. The CDR3 loop reads CASSPRPSSYKEQFF. DNA of the CDR3: TGTGCCAGCAGCCCCCGTCCCAGCTCCTACAAGGAGCAGTTCTTC.

The CDR3 sequence: CASSLVWFGETQYF. The CDR3 DNA reads as TGTGCCAGCAGCTTAGTCTGGTTTGGGGAGACCCAGTACTTC. The rearrangement uses TRBV7-2 and TRBJ2-7; D unclear. The J call is doubtful: the DNA matches TRBJ2-5 better. The germline CDR1 and CDR2 sequences are SGHTA and FQGNSA. There are 14 residues in the CDR3.

Worth noting for this clonotype: Just one base apart from a much larger clone, this may be a read error. CDR3 DNA sequence: TGCGCCAGCAGCCAAGCGGGAGGGCCCTCGCGGGAGCAGTACTTC. This sequence encodes CASSQAGGPSREQYF. The chain employs TRBV4-3 and TRBJ2-5, with 8 bases aligning to TRBD2. Unmatched junction bases numbered 12, after V lost 1 base and J lost 11 bases. Germline lookup yields CDR1 LGHNA and CDR2 YSLEER. CDR3 length equals 15 residues.

The chain employs TRBV12-3 or TRBV12-4 and TRBJ2-7, with 7 nucleotides matching TRBD2. V lost 3 bases to trimming and J lost 2 bases; unmatched junction nucleotides: 7. The CDR3 covers 15 residues. CDR3 DNA: TGTGCCAGCAGTTTGGGGGGGACGAACACCTACGAGCAGTACTTC. As protein: CASSLGGTNTYEQYF.

This clonotype has just a few counts. V is TRBV27 and J is TRBJ2-7; 9 bases fit TRBD1. The length of the CDR3 is 16 residues. Germline V gene data show CDR1 as MNHEY and CDR2 as SMNVEV (reference sequence). J gave up 1 base and V 6 bases, and 10 bases lay outside the gene matches. The CDR3 spells CASRPLGTGSSYEQYF. The CDR3 DNA is TGTGCCAGCAGACCCTTGGGGACAGGGAGTTCCTACGAGCAGTACTTC.

This clonotype has just a few counts. V usage is TRBV29-1 and J usage is TRBJ2-7; no clear D. Trimming shortened V by 0 bases and J by 5 bases, and 8 bases separated the two germline ends. CDR1 SQVTM and CDR2 ANQGSEA come from the germline V gene. CDR3 length: 12 residues. CDR3 amino acids: CSVEDEGNEQYF. CDR3 nucleotide sequence: TGCAGCGTTGAAGACGAAGGGAACGAGCAGTACTTC.

This clonotype occurred a few times. The rearrangement joins TRBV9 to TRBJ1-2, with D tentatively TRBD1 (5 bases). The V gene's germline CDR1 is SGDLS and CDR2 YYNGEE. The V and J ends lost 3 bases and 8 bases respectively, with 17 bases between them. The CDR3 has 14 amino acids. CDR3 region: CASSAVTTAGGYTF. The DNA for the CDR3 is TGTGCCAGCAGCGCCGTGACGACAGCCGGCGGCTACACCTTC.